The clone carrying this TCR beta chain was detected many times. This sample stems from a study of blood T cell repertoires in COVID-19. As for the study in general: PBMCs, B-cell-depleted T cells, or T cells provided the cDNA or gDNA that made up the material.

Original processing methods: For nucleated cells, counts were estimated from reference gene primer amplification. Clones were read by immunoSEQ multiplex PCR, and TCRdb kept only the in-frame ones, dropping some. V and J calls and clone size are those listed in that table; D and trimming were worked out from the DNA. Of some 250,000 clones listed, 82% were seen once; the top ten hold roughly 3%. This CDR3 spans 17 amino acids. Trimming removed 0 bases at V and 8 bases at J, with 20 bases between. Germline CDR1 LGHNA, CDR2 YSLEER. The source of this sequence is a woman younger than 30 with acute or convalescent COVID-19. Sequenced material: peripheral blood. This rearrangement joins TRBV4-3 to TRBJ2-1; possibly TRBD2 for D (5 bases). The CDR3 reads CASSQDQVTRAGDEQFF. CDR3 coding DNA: TGCGCCAGCAGCCAAGATCAAGTAACGCGGGCCGGGGATGAGCAGTTCTTC.